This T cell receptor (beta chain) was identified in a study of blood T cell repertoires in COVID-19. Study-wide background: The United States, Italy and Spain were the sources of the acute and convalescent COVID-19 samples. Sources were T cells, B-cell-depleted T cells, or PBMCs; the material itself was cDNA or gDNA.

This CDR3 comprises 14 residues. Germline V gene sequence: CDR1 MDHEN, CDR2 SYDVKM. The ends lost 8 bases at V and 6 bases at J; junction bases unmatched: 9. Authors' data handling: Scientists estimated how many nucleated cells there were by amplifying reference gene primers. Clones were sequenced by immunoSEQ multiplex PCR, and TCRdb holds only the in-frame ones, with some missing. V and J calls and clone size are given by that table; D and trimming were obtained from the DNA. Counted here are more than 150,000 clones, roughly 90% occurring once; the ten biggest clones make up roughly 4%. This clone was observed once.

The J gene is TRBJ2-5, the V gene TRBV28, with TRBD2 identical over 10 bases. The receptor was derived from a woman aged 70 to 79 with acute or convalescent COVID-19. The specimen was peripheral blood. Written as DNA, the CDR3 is TGTGCCAGCCGAGAGCGGGAGGGTGGAAAGACCCAGTACTTC. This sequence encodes CASREREGGKTQYF.